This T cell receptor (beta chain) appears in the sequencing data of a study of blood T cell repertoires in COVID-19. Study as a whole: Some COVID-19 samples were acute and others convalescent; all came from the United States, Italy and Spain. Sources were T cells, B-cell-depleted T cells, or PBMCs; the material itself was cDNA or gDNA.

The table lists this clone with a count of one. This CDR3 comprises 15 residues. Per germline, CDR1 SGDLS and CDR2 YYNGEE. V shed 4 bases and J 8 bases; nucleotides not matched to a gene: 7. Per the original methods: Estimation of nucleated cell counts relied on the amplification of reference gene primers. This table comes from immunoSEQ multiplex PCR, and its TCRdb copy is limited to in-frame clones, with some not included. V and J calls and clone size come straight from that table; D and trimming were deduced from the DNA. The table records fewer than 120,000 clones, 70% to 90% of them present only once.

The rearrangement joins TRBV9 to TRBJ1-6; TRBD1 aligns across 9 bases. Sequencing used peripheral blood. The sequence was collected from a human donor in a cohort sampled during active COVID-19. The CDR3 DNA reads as TGTGCCAGCAGCCGGGACAGGGCTCTCCATTCACCCCTCCACTTT. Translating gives CASSRDRALHSPLHF.